This T cell receptor beta chain was identified in a study of cytomegalovirus exposure and HLA in healthy donors. Whole-study findings and limits: A later analysis reportedly found fewer N-insertions in an Asian-associated ancestry cluster than the approximately 700-donor mean. Per a prior analysis, the majority of TCR beta V segments were productive roughly 87% or roughly 30% of the time.

About this clone itself: The antigen remains undetermined.

Primers included in the PCR were 60 Vbeta and 13 Jbeta primers. Generated by immunoSEQ multiplex PCR, the TCRdb table keeps only in-frame clones and is missing some. The listing contains some 76,000 clones. The V gene end was trimmed by 4 bases and the J gene end by 3 bases; junction bases not matched to a gene: 10. Per germline, CDR1 SGHNT and CDR2 YYREEE (reference sequence). The CDR3 is 16 amino acids. This TCR was sampled from a boy aged 5-17 years in good health and CMV-seronegative. V usage is TRBV5-4 and J usage is TRBJ2-3; 8 bases agree with TRBD1. The source material was PBMCs. The CDR3 DNA reads TGTGCCAGCAGCCCTACCCAGACAGGGGAGACAGATACGCAGTATTTT. As protein: CASSPTQTGETDTQYF.